This T cell receptor (beta chain) was documented in a study of shared clonotypes between healthy human individuals. General study findings and limits: A limitation of the genetic and exposure-history diversity represented arose from few donors. The authors expected sequencing depth to affect clonotype sharing among donors.

Concerning this clone: Antigen: not known. The junction shows a germline mismatch at one end, possibly a read error.

The germline CDR1 and CDR2 sequences are GTSNPN and SVGIG (reference sequence). The CDR3 extends over 15 amino acids. A deep-level run was used for the assay. Data came from immunoSEQ multiplex PCR; TCRdb stores just in-frame clones and leaves some out. The table shows about 560,000 clones, with around three quarters occurring only once. The rearrangement joins TRBV30 to TRBJ1-3; no definite D call. The sequencing input was PBMCs. The TCR originated in a woman aged 40 to 55 in good health. Some clones in this sample may be carry-over from other donors' samples. As DNA, the CDR3 is TGTGCCTGGAGCGTGGGGTTGGGGTCTGGAGACACCATATATTTT. This gives the protein CAWSVGLGSGDTIYF.